The 16 T cell receptor beta chains presented below share a single source sample, sequenced in a study of blood T cells in healthy people across ages. Next came a second PCR, run for roughly 6 to 11 cycles, which used a sample-barcoded 5' primer along with a J-beta primer mix. TCRdb re-called the 5' RACE reads with MiXCR, one entry per CDR3 protein. The sample carries hundreds of thousands of distinct CDR3 sequences, more than 45% recorded once. The sample taken for sequencing was blood. These receptors were taken from a man in his 60s in good health.

This clonotype was recorded at least ten times. The chain joins TRBV7-2 to TRBJ2-3, with TRBD2 matching 10 bases. CDR1 is SGHTA and CDR2 is FQGNSA in the germline V gene. V dropped 2 bases and J dropped 5; count of bases not matched to a gene: 7. This CDR3 spans 16 amino acids. In nucleotides, the CDR3 is TGTGCCAGCAGCTTACGGCTAGCGGGAGCTGGAGATACGCAGTATTTT. Its translation: CASSLRLAGAGDTQYF.

This clonotype was observed once. V gene TRBV18 combines with J gene TRBJ2-1, with 8 bases fitting TRBD1. The CDR3 runs 17 residues. Losses at the gene ends were 3 bases for V and 4 bases for J; bases not matched to a gene: 11. Germline CDR1 and CDR2: KGHSH and LQKENI. For the CDR3, the DNA is TGTGCCAGCTCACCTCGGACAGGGACAAGCGGTTACAATGAGCAGTTCTTC. Translated, it gives CASSPRTGTSGYNEQFF. The full variable domain, completed using reference TRBV18 and TRBJ2-1, is NAGVMQNPRHLVRRRGQEARLRCSPMKGHSHVYWYRQLPEEGLKFMVYLQKENIIDESGMPKERFSAEFPKEGPSILRIQQVVRGDSAAYFCASSPRTGTSGYNEQFFGPGTRLTVL.

Here the CDR3 DNA reads TGTGCCAGCAGCTACATCCCAGGGGGTCGGTACGAGCAGTACTTC. Translated: CASSYIPGGRYEQYF. The V and J genes are TRBV7-2 and TRBJ2-7; 7 bases fit TRBD1. CDR3 length: 15 residues. Germline V gives CDR1 SGHTA, CDR2 FQGNSA. J lost 4 bases, V lost 4 bases, and 10 bases had no gene match.

This clonotype has just one count. V gene TRBV29-1 combines with J gene TRBJ1-6, with 7 positions matching TRBD1. The CDR3 is made up of 15 amino acids. In germline, CDR1 is SQVTM, CDR2 ANQGSEA. Germline trimming cut 5 bases from V and 1 base from J; bases unmatched to any gene: 5. CDR3 residues: CSVQEGASYNSPLHF. CDR3 in DNA: TGCAGCGTTCAGGAGGGGGCGTCCTATAATTCACCCCTCCACTTT. Drawing the rest from reference TRBV29-1 and TRBJ1-6, the complete variable domain is SAVISQKPSRDICQRGTSLTIQCQVDSQVTMMFWYRQQPGQSLTLIATANQGSEATYESGFVIDKFPISRPNLTFSTLTVSNMSPEDSSIYLCSVQEGASYNSPLHFGNGTRLTVT.

Remarks on this clonotype: This sequence may be a read error, since a much larger clone differs from it by one base. The chain links TRBV24-1 to TRBJ2-3; the D gene is possibly TRBD2 (6 bases). Germline CDR1 KGHDR, CDR2 SFDVKD. The CDR3 runs to 12 residues. CDR3 sequence reads: CGTSEAEGRQYF. The CDR3 DNA reads TGTGGCACCAGTGAAGCGGAGGGAAGGCAGTATTTT.

The chain couples TRBV20-1 to TRBJ2-1, with 8 positions matching TRBD2. The CDR3 extends over 15 amino acids. The ends lost 7 bases at V and 5 bases at J; junction bases unmatched: 13. In germline, CDR1 is DFQATT, CDR2 SNEGSKA (reference sequence). Written as DNA, the CDR3 is TGCAGTGGTCGGAGCGGGAGCAGAGCTAACAATGAGCAGTTCTTC. Translated: CSGRSGSRANNEQFF.

The chain links TRBV10-3 to TRBJ2-4; maybe TRBD2 (6 bases). Per germline, CDR1 ENHRY and CDR2 SYGVKD. The CDR3 is 13 amino acids. V shed 2 bases and J shed 4 bases, with 6 bases lying between them. The CDR3 bases are TGTGCCATCAGTGAGGGAGGGAAAAACATTCAGTACTTC. Its translation is CAISEGGKNIQYF.

The chain combines TRBV2 with TRBJ1-2; no clear D. In germline, CDR1 is SNHLY, CDR2 FYNNEI. V lost 2 bases to trimming and J lost 3 bases, with 7 bases between them. This CDR3 has 13 residues. The CDR3, as DNA: TGTGCCAGCAGTGAAAATTCTTACTATGGCTACACCTTC. Amino acid sequence: CASSENSYYGYTF.

This chain connects TRBV28 to TRBJ1-4, with D hard to call. The CDR3 has 16 amino acids. The germline V gene encodes CDR1 MDHEN and CDR2 SYDVKM. V was shortened by 3 bases and J by 2 bases, with 13 bases between the two germline ends. CDR3 sequence reads: CASSFPGYGTNEKLFF. The CDR3, as DNA: TGTGCCAGCAGTTTCCCGGGGTATGGCACTAATGAAAAACTGTTTTTT. Full variable domain (outside the CDR3, taken from reference TRBV28 and TRBJ1-4): DVKVTQSSRYLVKRTGEKVFLECVQDMDHENMFWYRQDPGLGLRLIYFSYDVKMKEKGDIPEGYSVSREKKERFSLILESASTNQTSMYLCASSFPGYGTNEKLFFGSGTQLSVL.

V gene TRBV6-5 combines with J gene TRBJ2-7; 7 nucleotides agree with TRBD2. The V and J ends lost 0 bases and 7 bases, in that order; junction bases with no gene match: 6. CDR3 length equals 14 residues. Germline values: CDR1 MNHEY, CDR2 SVGAGI. The DNA of the CDR3 is TGTGCCAGCAGTTACTCATTCGGGGGGATGGAGCAGTACTTC. Protein: CASSYSFGGMEQYF.

V usage is TRBV6-5 and J usage is TRBJ2-3; D ambiguous. Trimming took 6 bases from V and 5 from J, leaving 12 bases between them. Germline V gene sequence: CDR1 MNHEY, CDR2 SVGAGI. The CDR3 spans 13 residues. CDR3 nucleotides: TGTGCCAGCAGAACCCAGGCCAAAGATACGCAGTATTTT. This sequence encodes CASRTQAKDTQYF.

This clonotype showed up just a few times. The chain joins TRBV28 to TRBJ2-1, with D unclear. This CDR3 is 12 amino acids long. Trimming removed 9 bases at V and 8 bases at J, with 14 bases between. The V gene's germline CDR1 is MDHEN and CDR2 SYDVKM. CDR3 DNA sequence: TGTGCCAGTACCCACGGTACCCATGAGCAGTTCTTC. Its protein is CASTHGTHEQFF.

The chain is built from TRBV4-3 and TRBJ2-4, with D perhaps TRBD2 (7 bases). The DNA end is more similar to TRBJ2-7, so the J call may be wrong. CDR1 and CDR2 (germline): LGHNA, YSLEER. CDR3 length: 15 amino acids. CDR3 protein: CASSQEGGASYEQYF. CDR3 nucleotides: TGCGCCAGCAGCCAAGAAGGGGGGGCCTCCTACGAGCAGTACTTC.

This clonotype occurred a few times. The chain has TRBV28 and TRBJ2-5; unclear D gene. The CDR3 contains 13 residues. V was pared by 9 bases and J by 2 bases, with 13 bases between. The germline CDR1 and CDR2 sequences are MDHEN and SYDVKM. For the CDR3, the DNA is TGTGCCAGTTACTCCGACGGACAAGAGACCCAGTACTTC. This gives the protein CASYSDGQETQYF.

This clonotype has more than one count but fewer than ten. V gene TRBV20-1 combines with J gene TRBJ2-7; 8 nucleotides line up with TRBD2. CDR1 and CDR2 from the germline V gene are DFQATT and SNEGSKA (reference sequence). The length of the CDR3 is 14 residues. V dropped 0 bases and J dropped 3; count of bases not matched to a gene: 4. CDR3 protein: CSARDRSGSYEQYF. The CDR3 DNA is TGCAGTGCTAGAGATCGCAGCGGGAGCTACGAGCAGTACTTC.

The V call is TRBV9, the J call TRBJ2-1; 8 bases are shared with TRBD1. V was clipped by 3 bases and J by 7 bases; unmatched bases: 12. CDR3 length: 16 amino acids. Germline lookup yields CDR1 SGDLS and CDR2 YYNGEE. The chain's CDR3 is CASSDRRGRGRNEQFF. CDR3 DNA: TGTGCCAGCAGCGACCGGAGGGGCAGGGGGCGGAATGAGCAGTTCTTC.